This entry concerns a single T cell receptor (beta chain). The sample holds one count of this clone. Its recognized antigen is unknown. Per-base quality was not reported, and no clone a single base away is much larger than it. These data are taken from a study of cytomegalovirus exposure and HLA in healthy donors listed by TCRdb under 2017. Notes on the research overall: According to a later analysis, the 120 validation repertoires were produced on the same platform as the approximately 690 repertoires of the first cohort. The study was designed to test whether signatures of past pathogen exposure could be identified by cataloging public T cell receptors. Along with the approximately 650-subject first cohort, a separate validation cohort of over a hundred different subjects was used. High-throughput TCR immunosequencing, statistical association of individual TCRs with disease status, and machine learning were combined to predict cytomegalovirus infection status.

What the authors observed across the whole study: A later analysis had no HLA typing for the validation cohort, so co-occurrence there was scored across all 130 or so repertoires. Subsequent analysis determined that TCRs grouped into clusters in the first cohort also showed a tendency toward co-occurrence across the 130 or so validation repertoires, and 85% to 95% of cluster scores exceeded 0. Cytomegalovirus status was reported to be diagnosed by the classifier with high specificity and sensitivity in both the original and validation cohorts. It was suggested by the authors that the approach could potentially be generalized to other disease states and immunological phenotypes. A total of 150 or so TCR beta chains were listed by the study as associated with cytomegalovirus. Most TCR sequences were observed very rarely across donors, whereas some public TCRs were present in many individuals. Three of the identified cytomegalovirus-associated TCR beta chains were confirmed in vitro to be specific for cytomegalovirus antigens.

The donors belonged to the validation cohort of around 110 subjects, which was separate from the roughly 670-subject first cohort. The cysteine opens and the phenylalanine closes a CDR3 of 14 amino acids. The CDR3 DNA has 42 bases and is translated from base 1. CDR1 is given as ENHRY and CDR2 as SYGVKD, both from the germline V gene. Trimming takes 5 bases off V and 4 bases off J; junction bases not matched to a gene: 4. The method was the immunoSEQ multiplex PCR assay. In the paper's pipeline: A statistical classification framework was built for diagnosing cytomegalovirus status from the catalog of TCR beta chain sequences. As stored in TCRdb, this immuneACCESS dataset retains in-frame rearrangements with V and J assigned. A fraction of the clones does not appear; measured against another copy, unresolved V genes explain less than half of the discrepancy, and the remainder lacks a known reason. V, J and clone size reflect that table, while D and trimming were determined from the DNA. The sample table holds about 150,000 clones, of which approximately 86% were seen once. 3.5% to 5% of the sample is held by the ten biggest clonotypes.

This TCR was recovered from a young man in good health and CMV-seropositive. Sample: PBMCs. Recombination linked TRBV10-3 to TRBJ2-5; TRBD1 lines up with 10 middle nucleotides. The CDR3 is CAISPRDRGETQYF. The DNA sequence follows: TGTGCCATCAGTCCCCGGGACAGGGGAGAGACCCAGTACTTC.